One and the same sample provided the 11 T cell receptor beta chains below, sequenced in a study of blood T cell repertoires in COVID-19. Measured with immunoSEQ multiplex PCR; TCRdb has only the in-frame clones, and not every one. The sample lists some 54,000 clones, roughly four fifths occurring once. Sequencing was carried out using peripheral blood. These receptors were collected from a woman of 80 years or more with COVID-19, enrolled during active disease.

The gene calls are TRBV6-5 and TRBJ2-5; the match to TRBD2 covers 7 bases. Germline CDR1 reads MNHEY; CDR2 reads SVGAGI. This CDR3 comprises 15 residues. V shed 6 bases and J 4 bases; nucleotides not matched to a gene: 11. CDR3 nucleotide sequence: TGTGCCAGCAGGGCCTTTGCGGGAGTGGGAGAGACCCAGTACTTC. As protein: CASRAFAGVGETQYF.

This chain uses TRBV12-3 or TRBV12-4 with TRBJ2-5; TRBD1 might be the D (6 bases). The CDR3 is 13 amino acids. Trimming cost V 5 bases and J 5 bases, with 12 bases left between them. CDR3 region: CASSLTTGETQYF. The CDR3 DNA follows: TGTGCCAGCAGTCTCACAACAGGGGAGACCCAGTACTTC.

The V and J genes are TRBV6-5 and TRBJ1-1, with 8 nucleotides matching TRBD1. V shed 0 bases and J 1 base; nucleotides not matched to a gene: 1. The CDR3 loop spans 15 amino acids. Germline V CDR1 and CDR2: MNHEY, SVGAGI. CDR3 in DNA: TGTGCCAGCAGTTACTCAGGGACAGGGAACACTGAAGCTTTCTTT. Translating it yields CASSYSGTGNTEAFF.

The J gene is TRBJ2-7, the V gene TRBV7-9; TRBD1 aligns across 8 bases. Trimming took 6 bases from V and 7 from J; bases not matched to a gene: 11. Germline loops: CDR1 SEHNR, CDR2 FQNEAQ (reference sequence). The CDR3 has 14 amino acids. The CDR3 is CASSSGTGHWEQYF. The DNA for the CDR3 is TGTGCCAGCAGTTCCGGGACAGGACATTGGGAGCAGTACTTC.

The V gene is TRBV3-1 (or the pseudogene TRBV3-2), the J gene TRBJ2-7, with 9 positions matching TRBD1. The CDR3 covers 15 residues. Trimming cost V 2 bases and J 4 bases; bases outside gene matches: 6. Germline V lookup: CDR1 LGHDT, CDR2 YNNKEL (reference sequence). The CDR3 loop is CASSQTQGASYEQYF. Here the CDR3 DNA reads TGTGCCAGCAGCCAAACACAGGGGGCGAGTTACGAGCAGTACTTC.

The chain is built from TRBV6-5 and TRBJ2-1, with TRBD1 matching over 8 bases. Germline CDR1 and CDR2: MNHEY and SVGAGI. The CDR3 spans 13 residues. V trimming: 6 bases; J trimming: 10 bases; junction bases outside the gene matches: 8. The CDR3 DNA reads TGTGCCAGCAGCCCACAGGGGGAGTGGGAGCAGTTCTTC. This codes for CASSPQGEWEQFF.

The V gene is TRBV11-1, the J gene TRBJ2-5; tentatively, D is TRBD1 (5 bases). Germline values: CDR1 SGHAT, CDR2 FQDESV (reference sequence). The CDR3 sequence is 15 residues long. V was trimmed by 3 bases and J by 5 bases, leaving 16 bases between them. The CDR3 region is CASSFSRQSRETQYF. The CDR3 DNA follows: TGTGCCAGCAGCTTCTCTCGACAGAGCCGTGAGACCCAGTACTTC.

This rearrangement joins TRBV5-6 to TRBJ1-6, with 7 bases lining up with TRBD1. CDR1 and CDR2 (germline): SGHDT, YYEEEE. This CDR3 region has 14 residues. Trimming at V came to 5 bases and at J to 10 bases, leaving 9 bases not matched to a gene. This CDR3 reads CASRIYRGVSPLHF. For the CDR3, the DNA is TGTGCCAGCAGAATCTACAGGGGAGTGTCACCCCTCCACTTT. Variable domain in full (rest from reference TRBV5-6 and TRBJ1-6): DAGVTQSPTHLIKTRGQQVTLRCSPKSGHDTVSWYQQALGQGPQFIFQYYEEEERQRGNFPDRFSGHQFPNYSSELNVNALLLGDSALYLCASRIYRGVSPLHFGNGTRLTVT.

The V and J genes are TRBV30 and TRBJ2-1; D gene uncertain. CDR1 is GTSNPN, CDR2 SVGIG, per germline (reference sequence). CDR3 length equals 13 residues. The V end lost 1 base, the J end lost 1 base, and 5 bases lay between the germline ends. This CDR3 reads CAWSGASYNEQFF. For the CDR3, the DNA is TGTGCCTGGAGTGGGGCTTCCTACAATGAGCAGTTCTTC.

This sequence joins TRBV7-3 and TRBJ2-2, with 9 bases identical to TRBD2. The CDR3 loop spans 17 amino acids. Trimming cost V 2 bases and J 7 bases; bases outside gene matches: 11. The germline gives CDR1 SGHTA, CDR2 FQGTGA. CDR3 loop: CASSLVSISGSVGELFF. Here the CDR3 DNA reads TGTGCCAGCAGCTTAGTCTCGATTAGCGGGAGCGTCGGGGAGCTGTTTTTT.

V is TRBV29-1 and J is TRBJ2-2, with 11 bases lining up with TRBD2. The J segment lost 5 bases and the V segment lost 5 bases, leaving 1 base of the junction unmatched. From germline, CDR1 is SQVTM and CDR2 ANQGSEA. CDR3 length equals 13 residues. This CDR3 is CSVPSGGTGELFF. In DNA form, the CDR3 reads TGCAGCGTTCCTAGCGGGGGGACCGGGGAGCTGTTTTTT.